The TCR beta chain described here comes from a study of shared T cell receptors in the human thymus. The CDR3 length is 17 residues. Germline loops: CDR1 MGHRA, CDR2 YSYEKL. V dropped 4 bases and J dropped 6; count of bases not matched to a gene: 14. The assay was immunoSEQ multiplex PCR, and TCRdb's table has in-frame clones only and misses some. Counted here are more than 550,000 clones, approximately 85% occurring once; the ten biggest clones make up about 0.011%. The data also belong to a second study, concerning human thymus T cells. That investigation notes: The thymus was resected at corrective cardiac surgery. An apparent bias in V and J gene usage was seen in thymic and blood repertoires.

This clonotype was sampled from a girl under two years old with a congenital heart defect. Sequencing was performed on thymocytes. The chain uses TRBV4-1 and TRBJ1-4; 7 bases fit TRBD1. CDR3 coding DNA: TGCGCCAGCAGCCCATCGAATCAGACCCAGGGGGATGAAAAACTGTTTTTT. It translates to CASSPSNQTQGDEKLFF.